This T cell receptor (beta chain) was profiled in a study of T cell responses to AZD1222 COVID-19 vaccine (dated by TCRdb to the early 2020s). With regard to the full study: A total of over 230 trial participants underwent TCR sequencing, of whom roughly 210 had received two doses of AZD1222 and approximately 25 had received two doses of the MenACWY control vaccine. Enrollment into the trials was organized by age into subgroups of 18-55, 56-69 and 70-plus years, and those subgroups contained approximately 160, 26 and 62 TCR-sequenced participants, respectively. Study-level results and caveats: Conclusions about previously exposed vaccinees are limited, since just five or six AZD1222 recipients were seropositive for SARS-CoV-2 at baseline. In the small 56-69-year group, the increase in depth fell short of significance, most likely because of low power. Participants were mostly white British and included more females than males, and it was suggested by the authors that clonal diversity may have been underestimated. Because no day 14 peak-response samples were available, the repertoires could be characterized only after the peak T cell response. Spike-specific TCR breadth and depth rose significantly after two AZD1222 doses compared with day 0 and with MenACWY recipients. The vaccine-associated CD4 TCRs covered the entire spike protein, and the dominant responses fell in regions 160-218 and 743-854. Epitopes outside the regions mutated in the B.1.351 and B.1.1.7 variants were reportedly recognized by nearly half of the unique spike-specific TCRs.

Per the publication, the time point label means: about 28 days (+/-7) after the second vaccine dose. AZD1222 recipients whose second dose came at about 4 weeks and those whose second dose came at about 12 weeks were combined into one group, since spike-specific TCR depth and breadth did not differ between the two schedules. Vaccinee samples were obtained from the UK trials COV001 and COV002, which included a single-blind randomized controlled phase 2/3 trial of AZD1222 (ChAdOx1 nCoV-19) in healthy adults. For TCRbeta chain sequencing, PBMC samples from trial participants were taken at day 0 and at day 28 after the second dose. A remark on this clone: What this receptor recognizes is not known. One base away there is no much larger clone; base qualities are not given.

The CDR3 regions of human TCRbeta chains were analyzed by immunosequencing. Processing in the source paper ran as follows. Repertoire TCRs were checked for matches against a reference library of SARS-CoV-2-specific TCRs that had been generated using the MIRA antigen-specificity platform. Breadth meant the fraction of unique TCRs that were SARS-CoV-2-associated, whereas depth meant the fraction of total T cells that were SARS-CoV-2-associated. Using the MIRA data, each spike-specific TCR was assigned both to the spike region to which the TCR was reactive and to a CD4 or CD8 class. Log10-transformed breadth and depth values were compared by one-way ANOVA with Sidak's multiple comparisons tests. The immuneACCESS repertoire file appears here via TCRdb, limited to in-frame rearrangements. These files lack a portion of the clones; in checked studies, under half of the deficit traces to unresolved V genes, and the cause of the others is not known. The D gene and trimming were derived from the DNA, and the V and J assignments and clone size from that table. The sample data list approximately 150,000 clones, and 85% to 90% of these were observed just once. Of the sample, over 4.5% is held by the ten largest clones.

The CDR3 sequence holds 13 residues, the cysteine and phenylalanine included. Solely the CDR3 DNA is kept, with 39 bases framed from the first base. V gives up 3 bases and J gives up 5 bases, and the segment between their germline ends measures 11 bases. The clonotype was recovered from an adult who received the AZD1222 COVID-19 vaccine. The material was peripheral blood, obtained 28 days after the second AZD1222 dose. This chain is built from TRBV12-3 or TRBV12-4 and TRBJ2-7; too little of a D gene remains to name it. The DNA reads TGTGCCAGCAGTTTTCAGTTTTCCCACGAGCAGTACTTC. Its translation reads: CASSFQFSHEQYF.